The entry below gives a single TCR beta chain sequence along with its context. The data were taken from a study of cytomegalovirus exposure and HLA in healthy donors. This PCR relied on a set of 60 Vbeta primers and 13 Jbeta primers. Only in-frame clones appear in the TCRdb table, and some are missing; sequencing was by immunoSEQ multiplex PCR. The table has some 140,000 clones, 60% to 85% seen once; the top ten hold 1.5% to 2%. Likely unrecorded immune exposures existed in these nominally healthy donors. Per the germline V gene, CDR1 is SGHRS and CDR2 is YFSETQ. Deletions cut 0 bases from V and 2 bases from J, with 12 bases between. This CDR3 comprises 15 residues.

V is TRBV5-1 and J is TRBJ2-7, with D possibly being TRBD2 (5 bases). Input material: PBMCs. The sequence was collected from a female donor in good health and CMV-seropositive. The CDR3, as DNA: TGCGCCAGCAGCTTGGCCGGTGGAGGTCCCTACGAGCAGTACTTC. The encoded protein is CASSLAGGGPYEQYF.